This paragraph covers one T cell receptor beta chain sequence. Profiled with immunoSEQ multiplex PCR; TCRdb holds only in-frame clones, not every one. The table has roughly 14,000 clones, 80% to 95% seen once. V dropped 0 bases and J dropped 2; count of bases not matched to a gene: 7. The CDR3 runs 16 residues. Per germline, CDR1 LGHNA and CDR2 YSLEER. This entry comes from a study of monozygotic twins with cystic fibrosis. The chain is built from TRBV4-3 and TRBJ2-7, with 7 bases fitting TRBD2. The clonotype comes from a girl aged 2 to 9 with cystic fibrosis. Sequencing input: blood. The CDR3 protein is CASSQDRRGGTYEQYF. The CDR3 DNA sequence: TGCGCCAGCAGCCAAGACAGGAGGGGAGGGACCTACGAGCAGTACTTC.